Below, 25 T cell receptor beta chains from the same sample are listed, as sequenced in a study of T cell repertoires in cytomegalovirus infection. One entry per CDR3 protein, called by TCRdb with MiXCR from the reads. The sample comprises 400,000 to 550,000 distinct CDR3 sequences, roughly 10% of which are singletons, and roughly 10% rests with the top ten. The sequenced sample consisted of PBMCs. Receptors originate from a human donor in good health (CMV status not recorded). Some clones in this sample may be carry-over from other donors' samples.

The chain joins TRBV11-2 to TRBJ2-1; 7 nucleotides match TRBD2. Germline CDR1 is SGHAT and CDR2 is FQNNGV. The CDR3 consists of 15 residues. The ends lost 4 bases at V and 5 bases at J; junction bases unmatched: 8. The CDR3 is CASSWGGGRHNEQFF. The CDR3 DNA sequence: TGTGCCAGCAGCTGGGGGGGAGGGCGTCACAATGAGCAGTTCTTC.

The rearrangement uses TRBV29-1 and TRBJ2-1; 13 bases fit TRBD2. Unmatched junction bases numbered 5, after V lost 5 bases and J lost 1 base. CDR3 length equals 16 residues. CDR1 is SQVTM, CDR2 ANQGSEA, per germline. CDR3: CSVTGTSGVSYNEQFF. Written as DNA, the CDR3 is TGCAGCGTTACCGGGACTAGCGGGGTATCCTACAATGAGCAGTTCTTC.

This clonotype was seen a few times. This rearrangement joins TRBV3-1 to TRBJ2-2; TRBD2 aligns across 15 bases. The CDR3 consists of 18 residues. Germline trimming cut 4 bases from V and 5 bases from J; bases unmatched to any gene: 8. Germline V CDR1 and CDR2: LGHDT, YNNKEL (reference sequence). CDR3 coding DNA: TGTGCCAGCAGCCTTGGACTAGCGGGAGGGCTCGGTACCGGGGAGCTGTTTTTT. Amino acids: CASSLGLAGGLGTGELFF.

This clonotype was found many times. V is TRBV27 and J is TRBJ1-1, with a possible D match to TRBD1 (5 bases). V was pared by 5 bases and J by 0 bases, with 16 bases between. Germline loops: CDR1 MNHEY, CDR2 SMNVEV (reference sequence). The CDR3 is 16 residues long. The CDR3 DNA is TGTGCCAGCAGTGGCGGGGCCACAATTTTGAACACTGAAGCTTTCTTT. Amino acids: CASSGGATILNTEAFF.

This clonotype was counted at least ten times. The chain links TRBV19 to TRBJ2-1, with D perhaps TRBD2 (6 bases). Germline loops: CDR1 LNHDA, CDR2 SQIVND (reference sequence). V was pared by 2 bases and J by 5 bases, with 16 bases between. The CDR3 consists of 16 residues. The CDR3 here is CASSINPSATHNEQFF. In nucleotides, the CDR3 is TGTGCCAGTAGTATAAATCCTAGCGCCACACACAATGAGCAGTTCTTC.

This clonotype was observed a handful of times. The rearrangement joins TRBV6-1 to TRBJ2-7, with a weak D call TRBD2 (7 bases). Germline CDR1 is MNHNS and CDR2 is SASEGT. The CDR3 covers 15 residues. V was trimmed by 2 bases and J by 3 bases, leaving 14 bases between them. The CDR3 nucleotides are TGTGCCAGCAGTGAACGGGGGGCAGAATACTACGAGCAGTACTTC. It specifies CASSERGAEYYEQYF.

This clonotype appeared a few times. The V gene is TRBV3-1, the J gene TRBJ2-1; possibly TRBD1 or TRBD2 for D (5 bases each). Germline CDR1 and CDR2: LGHDT and YNNKEL (reference sequence). Trimming removed 0 bases from V and 7 bases from J, with 13 bases in between. The CDR3 sequence is 15 residues long. The CDR3, as DNA: TGTGCCAGCAGCCAAGATCTGGGACCGCAGAATGAGCAGTTCTTC. As protein: CASSQDLGPQNEQFF.

This clonotype has ten or more counts. The V call is TRBV19, the J call TRBJ1-5, with TRBD1 matching over 9 bases. The CDR3 has 14 amino acids. Looked up from germline, CDR1 is LNHDA and CDR2 is SQIVND (reference sequence). The V segment lost 5 bases and the J segment 5 bases; nucleotides outside the gene matches: 4. CDR3: CASSYDRGYQPQHF. The DNA for the CDR3 is TGTGCCAGTAGTTATGACAGGGGGTATCAGCCCCAGCATTTT.

This clonotype was picked up many times. The rearrangement joins TRBV11-2 to TRBJ1-5; 7 bases are shared with TRBD1. Germline CDR1 and CDR2: SGHAT and FQNNGV. With 4 bases clipped from V and 4 bases from J, the junction kept 4 bases outside the gene matches. The CDR3 covers 14 residues. The DNA for the CDR3 is TGTGCCAGCAGCTCAACAGGGGTTAATCAGCCCCAGCATTTT. It yields the protein CASSSTGVNQPQHF.

Ten or more counts support this clonotype. The chain is built from TRBV19 and TRBJ1-1; a possible D gene is TRBD1 (5 bases). V was shortened by 4 bases and J by 0 bases, with 6 bases between the two germline ends. Germline V CDR1 and CDR2: LNHDA, SQIVND (reference sequence). This CDR3 is 13 amino acids long. CDR3 nucleotide sequence: TGTGCCAGTAGTAAGGGGATGAACACTGAAGCTTTCTTT. Its protein is CASSKGMNTEAFF.

This chain joins TRBV29-1 and TRBJ2-1, with TRBD2 identical over 13 bases. The CDR3 spans 13 residues. Germline-derived CDR1 and CDR2 are SQVTM and ANQGSEA. The V gene end was trimmed by 6 bases and the J gene end by 4 bases; junction bases not matched to a gene: 0. CDR3 loop: CSVTSGGYNEQFF. In DNA form, the CDR3 reads TGCAGCGTGACTAGCGGGGGGTACAATGAGCAGTTCTTC.

The rearrangement joins TRBV6-2 or TRBV6-3 to TRBJ2-7, with D possibly matching TRBD2 (5 bases). V lost 0 bases and J lost 6, with 12 bases in between. This CDR3 contains 14 residues. Germline lookup yields CDR1 MNHEY and CDR2 SVGEGT. The CDR3 nucleotides are TGTGCCAGCAGTTACTCGAGGGCCGGCAGCGAGCAGTACTTC. Protein sequence: CASSYSRAGSEQYF.

The table lists this clonotype with many counts. V and J are TRBV24-1 and TRBJ2-5; no reliable D call. V lost 2 bases and J lost 5, with 5 bases in between. This CDR3 contains 12 residues. Germline V gives CDR1 KGHDR, CDR2 SFDVKD. CDR3 in amino acids: CATSDSRETQYF. CDR3 in DNA: TGTGCCACCAGTGATTCACGGGAGACCCAGTACTTC.

As to this clonotype: Here the CDR3 omits its conserved ending phenylalanine or tryptophan, so a read error is the likely source. V usage is TRBV20-1 and J usage is TRBJ1-5, with D uncertain. The CDR3 loop spans 13 amino acids. The V end lost 5 bases, the J end lost 2 bases, and 10 bases lay between the germline ends. The germline V gene has CDR1 DFQATT and CDR2 SNEGSKA (reference sequence). CDR3 bases: TGCAGTGCTGCCTCGGGAGGCAATCAGCCCCAGCATTTG. Translated, it gives CSAASGGNQPQHL.

This clonotype turned up a few times. The chain is built from TRBV7-3 and TRBJ1-2; no definite D call. V was clipped by 2 bases and J by 9 bases, with 13 bases between them. This CDR3 is 13 amino acids long. Germline V CDR1 and CDR2: SGHTA, FQGTGA. CDR3 protein: CASSLDWSSSYTF. For the CDR3, the DNA is TGTGCCAGCAGCTTAGATTGGAGTAGTAGCTACACCTTC.

The sample holds many counts of this clonotype. J is TRBJ1-2 and V is TRBV7-6, with 8 bases matching TRBD1. With V trimmed by 1 base and J by 4 bases, 5 bases remained unmatched. The CDR3 is 15 residues long. Per germline, CDR1 SGHVS and CDR2 FNYEAQ. The CDR3 DNA reads as TGTGCCAGCAGCTTAGGGACAGGGATAGCCTATGGCTACACCTTC. Translated: CASSLGTGIAYGYTF. The variable domain in full, with the rest retrieved from reference TRBV7-6 and TRBJ1-2, is GAGVSQSPRYKVTKRGQDVALRCDPISGHVSLYWYRQALGQGPEFLTYFNYEAQQDKSGLPNDRFSAERPEGSISTLTIQRTEQRDSAMYRCASSLGTGIAYGYTFGSGTRLTVV.

The table lists this clonotype with a few counts. This chain links TRBV5-6 with TRBJ1-2; 7 nucleotides align to TRBD1. Per the germline V gene, CDR1 is SGHDT and CDR2 is YYEEEE. This CDR3 is 17 amino acids long. Germline trimming cut 3 bases from V and 3 bases from J; bases unmatched to any gene: 14. The CDR3 loop reads CASSSFETGSAYYGYTF. The CDR3 DNA is TGTGCCAGCAGCTCGTTCGAGACAGGGTCGGCGTACTATGGCTACACCTTC.

This clonotype was detected only a few times. The chain recombines TRBV24-1 with TRBJ2-1; D is perhaps TRBD2 (5 bases). Trimming took off 2 bases at V and 9 bases at J, with 10 bases between the two ends. Germline V gives CDR1 KGHDR, CDR2 SFDVKD. This CDR3 has 13 residues. The CDR3 region is CATSDSGGGEQFF. CDR3 nucleotide sequence: TGTGCCACCAGTGATTCCGGAGGAGGTGAGCAGTTCTTC.

This clonotype was seen a few times. The J gene is TRBJ1-5, the V gene TRBV20-1; no firm D call. This CDR3 is 12 amino acids long. Germline V lookup: CDR1 DFQATT, CDR2 SNEGSKA (reference sequence). With 0 bases removed from V and 5 bases from J, the gap between germline ends came to 5 bases. CDR3 region: CSARDQDQPQHF. The CDR3 DNA is TGCAGTGCTAGAGATCAGGATCAGCCCCAGCATTTT.

The V and J genes are TRBV20-1 and TRBJ1-1; 8 nucleotides align to TRBD1. Germline V CDR1 and CDR2: DFQATT, SNEGSKA (reference sequence). Unmatched junction bases numbered 11, after V lost 5 bases and J lost 3 bases. The CDR3 covers 15 residues. The CDR3 nucleotides read TGCAGTGCTCTCTCCGGCCAGGGGGCGCACACTGAAGCTTTCTTT. It translates to CSALSGQGAHTEAFF.

This clonotype was recorded at least ten times. The rearrangement links TRBV20-1 to TRBJ1-1, with 8 positions matching TRBD1. J lost 1 base, V lost 2 bases, and 3 bases had no gene match. The germline V gene has CDR1 DFQATT and CDR2 SNEGSKA (reference sequence). There are 14 residues in the CDR3. CDR3 nucleotides: TGCAGTGCTAGATGGACAGGGCCGAACACTGAAGCTTTCTTT. This translates into CSARWTGPNTEAFF.

The genes are TRBV12-3 or TRBV12-4 and TRBJ2-7; unclear D gene. CDR3 size: 15 residues. V was cut by 4 bases and J by 0 bases, with 13 bases left in between. The chain's CDR3 is CASSSQVSNSYEQYF. In DNA, the CDR3 is TGTGCCAGCAGTTCCCAAGTCTCCAACTCCTACGAGCAGTACTTC.

This clonotype has ten or more counts. This chain joins TRBV11-3 and TRBJ2-7; 8 bases align to TRBD2. The CDR3 is 15 amino acids. Unmatched junction bases numbered 6, after V lost 0 bases and J lost 5 bases. CDR1 is SGHNT and CDR2 is YENEEA in the germline V gene. The CDR3 loop reads CASSLDGTRRDEQYF. The CDR3 nucleotides are TGTGCCAGCAGCTTAGATGGGACTAGAAGAGACGAGCAGTACTTC.

This clonotype was counted at least ten times. The CDR3 protein is CASSLSVGRQETQYF. CDR3 DNA sequence: TGTGCCAGCAGCTTATCGGTGGGTCGACAAGAGACCCAGTACTTC. The chain recombines TRBV11-2 with TRBJ2-5; no reliable D call. CDR1 and CDR2 (germline): SGHAT, FQNNGV. The V and J ends lost 2 bases and 2 bases respectively, with 12 bases between them. The CDR3 is 15 residues long.

Ten or more counts support this clonotype. This chain uses TRBV7-3 with TRBJ2-1; 7 bases match TRBD1. Germline V gene sequence: CDR1 SGHTA, CDR2 FQGTGA. This CDR3 is built from 15 residues. V was clipped by 5 bases and J by 10 bases; unmatched bases: 14. In nucleotides, the CDR3 is TGTGCCAGCAGCCCTAGGACAGGTGGTACCGGCGAGCAGTTCTTC. It yields the protein CASSPRTGGTGEQFF.